What follows describes a single T cell receptor beta chain. Its antigen is unknown. Per the germline V gene, CDR1 is WSHSY and CDR2 is SAAADI. There are 15 residues in the CDR3. V shed 8 bases and J 4 bases; nucleotides not matched to a gene: 14. This specimen comes from a study of cytomegalovirus exposure and HLA in healthy donors. Notes on the study in general: In a later analysis, TCR beta V- and J-gene trimming was associated with a missense DCLRE1C variant.

PCR used 60 Vbeta primers and 13 Jbeta primers. Method: immunoSEQ multiplex PCR; TCRdb's copy keeps in-frame clones and lacks some. Of more than 130,000 clones in the sample, over 60% are singletons; the top ten hold about 6.5%. The J gene is TRBJ2-7, the V gene TRBV10-2; 7 bases are a match to TRBD2. Sequenced input: PBMCs. The receptor was derived from a man aged 35-49 years in good health and CMV-seropositive. As DNA, the CDR3 is TGCGCCAGCCGGGATGGGGCGGGAGCTCGTTACGAGCAGTACTTC. Protein product: CASRDGAGARYEQYF.